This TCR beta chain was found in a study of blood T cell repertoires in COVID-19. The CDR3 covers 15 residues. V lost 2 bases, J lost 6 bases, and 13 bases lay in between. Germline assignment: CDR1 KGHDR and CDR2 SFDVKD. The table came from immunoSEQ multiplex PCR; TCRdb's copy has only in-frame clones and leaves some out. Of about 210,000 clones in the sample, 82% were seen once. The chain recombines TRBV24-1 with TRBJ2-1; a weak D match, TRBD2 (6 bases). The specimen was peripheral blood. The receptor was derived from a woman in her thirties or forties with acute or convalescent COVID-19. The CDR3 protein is CATSDSREEGNEQFF. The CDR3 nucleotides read TGTGCCACCAGTGATTCGAGGGAGGAAGGCAATGAGCAGTTCTTC.